This TCR beta chain was found in a study of cytomegalovirus exposure and HLA in healthy donors. As for this clone: The target antigen is unknown.

The CDR3 covers 14 residues. The ends lost 5 bases at V and 8 bases at J; junction bases unmatched: 10. Germline loops: CDR1 SGHDT, CDR2 YYEEEE. The PCR had 60 Vbeta and 13 Jbeta primers. Clones were sequenced by immunoSEQ multiplex PCR, and TCRdb holds only the in-frame ones, with some missing. Among over 150,000 clones, 60% to 80% were seen once, and the ten largest hold under 2.5%. Overall study results and limits: What TCR beta sequences reportedly achieved was accurate prediction of HLA-A and HLA-B alleles in most subjects. A later examination showed that TCR association rates differed by HLA locus, with DRB1 most and HLA-C fewest. Specificity of three CMV-associated chains for CMV antigens was verified in vitro. Analyses of presence and absence presupposed an approximately uniform sequencing depth across donors.

Sequencing was performed on PBMCs. The receptor was isolated from a man aged 45 to 65 in good health and CMV-seropositive. The chain couples TRBV5-6 to TRBJ1-1; 9 positions match TRBD1. The CDR3 DNA follows: TGTGCCAGCAGGTTCCGGGACAGGGACTCGGAAGCTTTCTTT. Residues: CASRFRDRDSEAFF.